What follows are 2 T cell receptor beta chains derived from one specimen sequenced in a study of T cell responses to AZD1222 COVID-19 vaccine. Measured with immunoSEQ multiplex PCR; TCRdb has only the in-frame clones, and not every one. The table includes 100,000 to 150,000 clones, 80% to 95% detected once. The material was peripheral blood, obtained 28 days after the second AZD1222 dose. The receptor set was obtained from an adult who received the AZD1222 COVID-19 vaccine.

The chain couples TRBV2 to TRBJ1-2; D possibly corresponds to TRBD1 (6 bases). The CDR3 runs to 15 residues. In germline, CDR1 is SNHLY, CDR2 FYNNEI. Trimming removed 6 bases from V and 7 bases from J, with 21 bases in between. DNA of the CDR3: TGTGCCAGCAGGGGGGTCGGGGGCCCTAAAGGTGGCTACACCTTC. It specifies CASRGVGGPKGGYTF.

This clone was observed once. This chain joins TRBV10-3 and TRBJ2-2; no firm D call. The CDR3 loop spans 15 amino acids. V was clipped by 4 bases and J by 2 bases, with 11 bases between them. The germline gives CDR1 ENHRY, CDR2 SYGVKD. CDR3 sequence reads: CAISAREVNTGELFF. In DNA form, the CDR3 reads TGTGCCATCAGTGCCAGAGAGGTCAACACCGGGGAGCTGTTTTTT.